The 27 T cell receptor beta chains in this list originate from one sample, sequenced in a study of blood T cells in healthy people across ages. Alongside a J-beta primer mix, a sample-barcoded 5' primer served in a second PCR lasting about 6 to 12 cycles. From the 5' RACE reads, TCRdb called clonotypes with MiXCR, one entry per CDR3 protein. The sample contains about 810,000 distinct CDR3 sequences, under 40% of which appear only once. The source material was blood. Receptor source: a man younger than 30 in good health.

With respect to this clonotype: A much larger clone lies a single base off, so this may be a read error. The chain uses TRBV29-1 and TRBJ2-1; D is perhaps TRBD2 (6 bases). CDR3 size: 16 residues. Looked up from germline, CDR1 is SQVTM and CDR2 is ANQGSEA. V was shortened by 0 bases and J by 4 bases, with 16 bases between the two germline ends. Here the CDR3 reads CSVEDRGRGGYNEQFF. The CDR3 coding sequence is TGCAGCGTTGAAGATCGCGGGCGGGGCGGATACAATGAGCAGTTCTTC.

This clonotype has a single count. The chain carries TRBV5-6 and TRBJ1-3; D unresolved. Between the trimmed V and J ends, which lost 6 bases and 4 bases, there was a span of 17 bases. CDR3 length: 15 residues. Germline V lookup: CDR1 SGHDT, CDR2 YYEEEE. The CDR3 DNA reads TGTGCCAGCACCGCTGGGGTGGCAGACGGAAACACCATATATTTT. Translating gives CASTAGVADGNTIYF.

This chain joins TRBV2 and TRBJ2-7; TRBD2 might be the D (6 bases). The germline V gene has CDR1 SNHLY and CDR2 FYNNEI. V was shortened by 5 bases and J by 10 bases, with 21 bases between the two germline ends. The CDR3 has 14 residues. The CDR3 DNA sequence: TGTGCCAGCAGTATCGGGAGTGGCAGTAAAACCCAGTACTTC. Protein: CASSIGSGSKTQYF.

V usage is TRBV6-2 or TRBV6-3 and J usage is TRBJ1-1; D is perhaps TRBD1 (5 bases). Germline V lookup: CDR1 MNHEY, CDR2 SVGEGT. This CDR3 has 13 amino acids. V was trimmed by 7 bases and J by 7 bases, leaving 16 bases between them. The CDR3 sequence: CASIPGHRREAFF. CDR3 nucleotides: TGTGCCAGCATCCCCGGACACAGGCGTGAAGCTTTCTTT.

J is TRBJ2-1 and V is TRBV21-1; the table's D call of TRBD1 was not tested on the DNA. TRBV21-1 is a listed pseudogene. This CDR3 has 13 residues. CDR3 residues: CASEGDGYNEQFF. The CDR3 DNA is TGTGCCAGCGAAGGGGACGGCTACAATGAGCAGTTCTTC.

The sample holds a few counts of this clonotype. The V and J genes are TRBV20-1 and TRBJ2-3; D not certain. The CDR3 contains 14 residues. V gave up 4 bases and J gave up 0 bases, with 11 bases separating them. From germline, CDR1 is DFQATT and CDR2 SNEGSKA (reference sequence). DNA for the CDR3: TGCAGTGCTATCGATCGGGCTAGCACAGATACGCAGTATTTT. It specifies CSAIDRASTDTQYF.

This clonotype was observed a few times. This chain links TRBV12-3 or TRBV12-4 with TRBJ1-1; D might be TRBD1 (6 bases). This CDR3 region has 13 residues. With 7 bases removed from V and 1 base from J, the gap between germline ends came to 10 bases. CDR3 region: CASIRTANTEAFF. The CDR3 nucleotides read TGTGCCAGCATCAGGACAGCGAACACTGAAGCTTTCTTT.

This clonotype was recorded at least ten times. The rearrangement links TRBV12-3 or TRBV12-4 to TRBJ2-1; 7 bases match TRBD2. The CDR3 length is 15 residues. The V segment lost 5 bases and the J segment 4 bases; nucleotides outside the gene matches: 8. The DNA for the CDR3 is TGTGCCAGCAGTGACACCCGGGACTATTACAATGAGCAGTTCTTC. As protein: CASSDTRDYYNEQFF.

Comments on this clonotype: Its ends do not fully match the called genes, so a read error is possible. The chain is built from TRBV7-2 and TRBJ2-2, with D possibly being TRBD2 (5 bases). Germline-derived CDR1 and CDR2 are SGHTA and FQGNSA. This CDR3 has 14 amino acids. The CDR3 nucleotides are TGTGCCAGCAGCTTAGGTCCGAACACCGGGGAGCCGTTTTTT. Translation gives CASSLGPNTGEPFF.

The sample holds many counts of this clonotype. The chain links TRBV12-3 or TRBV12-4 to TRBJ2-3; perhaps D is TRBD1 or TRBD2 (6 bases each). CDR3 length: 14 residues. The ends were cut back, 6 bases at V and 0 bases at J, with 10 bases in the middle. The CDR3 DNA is TGTGCCAGCAGGTCGGGGGCTAGCACAGATACGCAGTATTTT. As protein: CASRSGASTDTQYF.

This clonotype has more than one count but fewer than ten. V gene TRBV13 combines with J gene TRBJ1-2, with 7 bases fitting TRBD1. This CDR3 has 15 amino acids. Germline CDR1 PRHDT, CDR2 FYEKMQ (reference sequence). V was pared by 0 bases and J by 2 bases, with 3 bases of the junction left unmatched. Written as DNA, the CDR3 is TGTGCCAGCAGCTTAGGGACAGGGTGGAACTATGGCTACACCTTC. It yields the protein CASSLGTGWNYGYTF.

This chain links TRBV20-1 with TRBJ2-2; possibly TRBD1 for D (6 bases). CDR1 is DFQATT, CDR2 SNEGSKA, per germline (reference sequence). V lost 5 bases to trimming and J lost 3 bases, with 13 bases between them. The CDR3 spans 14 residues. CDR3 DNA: TGCAGTGCTCCCGACAGGAAGGACACCGGGGAGCTGTTTTTT. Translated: CSAPDRKDTGELFF.

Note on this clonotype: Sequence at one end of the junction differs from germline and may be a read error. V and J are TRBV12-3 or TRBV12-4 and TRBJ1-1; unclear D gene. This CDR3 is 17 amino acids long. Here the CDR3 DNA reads TGTGCCAGCAGTTTAAGACACCAGCCGGTCATGAACACTGAGGCTTTCTTT. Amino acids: CASSLRHQPVMNTEAFF.

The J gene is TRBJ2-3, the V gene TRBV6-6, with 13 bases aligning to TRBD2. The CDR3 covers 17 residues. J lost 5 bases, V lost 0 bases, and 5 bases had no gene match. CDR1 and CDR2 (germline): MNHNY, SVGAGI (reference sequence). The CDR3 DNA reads TGTGCCAGCAGTTACTCGACTAGCGGGGGGACAGGAGATACGCAGTATTTT. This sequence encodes CASSYSTSGGTGDTQYF.

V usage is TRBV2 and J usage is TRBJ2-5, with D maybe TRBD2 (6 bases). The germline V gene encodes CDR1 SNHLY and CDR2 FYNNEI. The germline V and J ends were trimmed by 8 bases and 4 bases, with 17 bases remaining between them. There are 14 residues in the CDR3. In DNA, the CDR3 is TGTGCCAGCGAGGGACTTACAAGGGGAGAGACCCAGTACTTC. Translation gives CASEGLTRGETQYF.

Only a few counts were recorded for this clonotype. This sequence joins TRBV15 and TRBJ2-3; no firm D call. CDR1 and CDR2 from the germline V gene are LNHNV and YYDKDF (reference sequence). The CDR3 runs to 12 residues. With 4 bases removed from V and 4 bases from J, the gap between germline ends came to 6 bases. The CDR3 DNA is TGTGCCACCAGCATGTTCGCAGATACGCAGTATTTT. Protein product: CATSMFADTQYF.

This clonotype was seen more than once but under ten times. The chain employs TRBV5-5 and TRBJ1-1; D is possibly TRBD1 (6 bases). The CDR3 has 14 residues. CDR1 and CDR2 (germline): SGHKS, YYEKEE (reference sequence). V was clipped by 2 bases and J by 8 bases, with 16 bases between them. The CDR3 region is CASSFLPGTGEAFF. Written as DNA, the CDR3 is TGTGCCAGCAGCTTCCTTCCTGGAACAGGGGAAGCTTTCTTT.

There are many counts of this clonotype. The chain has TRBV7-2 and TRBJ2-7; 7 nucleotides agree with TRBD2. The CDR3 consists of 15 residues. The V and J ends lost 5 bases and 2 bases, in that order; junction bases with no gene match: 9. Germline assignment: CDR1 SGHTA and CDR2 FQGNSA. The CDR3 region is CASSLSSGLTYEQYF. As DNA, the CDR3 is TGTGCCAGCAGCCTGTCTAGCGGACTAACCTACGAGCAGTACTTC.

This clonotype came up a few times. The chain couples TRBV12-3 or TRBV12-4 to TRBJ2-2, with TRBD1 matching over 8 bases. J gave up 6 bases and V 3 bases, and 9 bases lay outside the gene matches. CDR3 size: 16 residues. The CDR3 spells CASSFFAGGQSGELFF. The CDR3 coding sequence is TGTGCCAGCAGTTTTTTCGCAGGGGGCCAGTCCGGGGAGCTGTTTTTT.

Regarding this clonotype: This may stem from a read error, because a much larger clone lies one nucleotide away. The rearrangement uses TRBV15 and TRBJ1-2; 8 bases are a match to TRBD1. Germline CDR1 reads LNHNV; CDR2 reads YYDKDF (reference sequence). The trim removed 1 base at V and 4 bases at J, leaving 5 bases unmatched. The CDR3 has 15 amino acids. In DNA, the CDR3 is TGTGCCACCAGCAGAGTGGACAGGGATGGCTATGGCTACACCTTC. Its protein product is CATSRVDRDGYGYTF.

Here the CDR3 reads CASSLRDRGNEQYF. CDR3 nucleotides: TGCGCCAGCAGCCTGCGGGACAGGGGAAACGAGCAGTACTTC. V and J are TRBV5-1 and TRBJ2-7; TRBD1 matches at 10 bases. Germline V gene data show CDR1 as SGHRS and CDR2 as YFSETQ. This CDR3 region has 14 residues. The V gene end was trimmed by 4 bases and the J gene end by 5 bases; junction bases not matched to a gene: 6.

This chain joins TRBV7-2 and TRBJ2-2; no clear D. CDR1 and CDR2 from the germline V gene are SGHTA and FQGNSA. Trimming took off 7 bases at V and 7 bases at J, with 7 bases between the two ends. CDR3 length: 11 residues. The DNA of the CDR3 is TGTGCCAGCAAGATCTACGGGGAGCTGTTTTTT. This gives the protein CASKIYGELFF.

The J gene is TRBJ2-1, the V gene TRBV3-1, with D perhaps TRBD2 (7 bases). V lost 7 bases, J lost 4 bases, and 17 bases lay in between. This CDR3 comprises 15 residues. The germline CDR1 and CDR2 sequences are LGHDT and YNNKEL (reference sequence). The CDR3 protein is CASTNGGGRYNEQFF. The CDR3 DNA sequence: TGTGCCAGCACCAATGGGGGGGGCCGATACAATGAGCAGTTCTTC.

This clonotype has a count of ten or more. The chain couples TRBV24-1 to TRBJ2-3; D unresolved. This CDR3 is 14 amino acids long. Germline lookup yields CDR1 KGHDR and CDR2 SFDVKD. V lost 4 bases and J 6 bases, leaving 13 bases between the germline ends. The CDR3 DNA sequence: TGTGCCACCAGTGACCCACTTAACGGGGATACGCAGTATTTT. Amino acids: CATSDPLNGDTQYF.

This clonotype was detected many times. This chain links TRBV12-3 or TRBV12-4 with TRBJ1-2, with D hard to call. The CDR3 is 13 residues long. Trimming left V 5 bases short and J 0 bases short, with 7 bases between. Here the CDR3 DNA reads TGTGCCAGCAGTCCGCAAACTAACTATGGCTACACCTTC. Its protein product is CASSPQTNYGYTF.

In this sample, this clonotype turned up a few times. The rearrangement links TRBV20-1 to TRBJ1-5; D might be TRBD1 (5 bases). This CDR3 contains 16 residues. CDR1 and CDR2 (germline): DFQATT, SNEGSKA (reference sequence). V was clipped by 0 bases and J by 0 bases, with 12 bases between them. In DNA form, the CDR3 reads TGCAGTGCTAGAGATTCGGGGGGTTATAGCAATCAGCCCCAGCATTTT. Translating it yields CSARDSGGYSNQPQHF.

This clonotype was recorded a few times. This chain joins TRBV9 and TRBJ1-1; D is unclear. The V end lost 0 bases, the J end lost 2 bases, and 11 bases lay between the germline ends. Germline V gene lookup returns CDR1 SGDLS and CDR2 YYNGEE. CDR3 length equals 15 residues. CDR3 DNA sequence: TGTGCCAGCAGCGTAGATAACGCTCCCAACACTGAAGCTTTCTTT. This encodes CASSVDNAPNTEAFF.